This TCR beta chain was identified during a study of response to subunit inactivated influenza vaccine. Study-level findings and limits: New T cells are recruited in small numbers by each seasonal influenza vaccination, according to the authors' suggestion.

The CDR3 length is 14 residues. V was trimmed by 0 bases and J by 7 bases, leaving 13 bases between them. Germline-derived CDR1 and CDR2 are SGHKS and YYEKEE (reference sequence). Worth noting for this clonotype: The antigen is undetermined.

TCRdb passed the RT-PCR reads through MiXCR, listing each CDR3 protein once. The sample has around 760,000 distinct CDR3 sequences, about 14% seen once. The material was PBMCs from blood, obtained around two weeks before vaccination. The genes are TRBV5-5 and TRBJ1-2; tentatively, D is TRBD1 (5 bases). The TCR was taken from a man aged 50 to 59 who received an inactivated influenza vaccine. In DNA form, the CDR3 reads TGTGCCAGCAGCTTGGCCGAGGGGAGTGGTGGCTACACCTTC. Residues: CASSLAEGSGGYTF. Variable domain in full (rest from reference TRBV5-5 and TRBJ1-2): DAGVTQSPTHLIKTRGQQVTLRCSPISGHKSVSWYQQVLGQGPQFIFQYYEKEERGRGNFPDRFSARQFPNYSSELNVNALLLGDSALYLCASSLAEGSGGYTFGSGTRLTVV.